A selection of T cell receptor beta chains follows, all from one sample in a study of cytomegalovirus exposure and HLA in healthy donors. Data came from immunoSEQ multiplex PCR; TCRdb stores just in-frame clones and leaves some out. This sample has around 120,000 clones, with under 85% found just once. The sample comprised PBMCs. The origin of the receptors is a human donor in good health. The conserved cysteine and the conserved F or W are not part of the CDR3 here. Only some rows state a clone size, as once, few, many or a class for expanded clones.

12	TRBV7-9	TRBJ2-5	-	ASSSSSGGETQY
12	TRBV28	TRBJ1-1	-	ASSEGQGSSEAF
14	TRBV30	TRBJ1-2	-	AWSGSITGGSYGYT
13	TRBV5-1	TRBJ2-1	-	ASSLGGLADNEQF
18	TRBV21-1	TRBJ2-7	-	ASTALGVLAALSSPYEQY
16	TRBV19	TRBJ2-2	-	ASSKDWAGYANTGELF
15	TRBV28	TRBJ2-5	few	ASSTSEWGEWPKTQY
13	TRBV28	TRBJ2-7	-	ASSFGSSGFVEQY
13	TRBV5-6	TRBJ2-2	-	ASTYRDWITGELF
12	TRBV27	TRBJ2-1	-	ASSLSSPTLGEF
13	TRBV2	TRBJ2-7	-	ASLLNPQGTYEQY
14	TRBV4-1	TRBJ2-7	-	ASSPPRDRGLYEQY
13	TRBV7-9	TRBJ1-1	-	ASSLKTGFRTEAF
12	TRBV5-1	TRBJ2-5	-	ASSPGTAQETQY
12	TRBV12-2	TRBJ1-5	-	AVFRGRSNQPQH
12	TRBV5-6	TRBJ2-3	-	ASSLGGGSDTQY
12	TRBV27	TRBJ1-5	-	ASSLGRGSQPQH
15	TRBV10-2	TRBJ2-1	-	ASSKITGTSGRMEQF
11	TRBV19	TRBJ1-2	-	ASNRRGNPGYT
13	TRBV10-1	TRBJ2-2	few	ASSRDSSNTGELF
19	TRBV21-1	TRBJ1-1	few	ASSVRGWRTGRKMMNTEAF
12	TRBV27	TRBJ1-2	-	ASSTGDGDYGYT
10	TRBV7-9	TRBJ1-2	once	ASSPNRGGYT
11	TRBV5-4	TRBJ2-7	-	ASSIGEYYGQY
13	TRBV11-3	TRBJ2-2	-	ASSLRGSKGGELF
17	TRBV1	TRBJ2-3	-	TSSQDLGGTSGRGDTQY
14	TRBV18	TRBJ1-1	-	ASSPVTGVGNTEAF
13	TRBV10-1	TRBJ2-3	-	ASSESSGSTDTQY
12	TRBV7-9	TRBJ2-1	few	ASTPASGYNEQF
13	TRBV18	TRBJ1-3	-	ASSPPGARGNTIY
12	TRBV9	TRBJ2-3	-	ASTPRFEPDTQY
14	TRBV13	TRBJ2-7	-	ASSLRGSGSRYEQY
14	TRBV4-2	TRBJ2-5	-	ASSQRVEPGGETQY
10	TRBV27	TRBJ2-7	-	ASGRALYEQY
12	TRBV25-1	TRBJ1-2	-	ASTGTGGGRGYT
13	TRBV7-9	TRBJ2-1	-	ASRGGAGGYNEQF
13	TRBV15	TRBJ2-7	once	ATSRGGVGGDEQY
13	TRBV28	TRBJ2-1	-	ASSSASGIRNEQF
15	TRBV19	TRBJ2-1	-	ASSIVTSGHDYNEQF
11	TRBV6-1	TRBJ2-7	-	ASSWDRGNEQY
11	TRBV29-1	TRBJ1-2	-	SVATVANYGYT
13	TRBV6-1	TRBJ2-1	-	ASSGGVAGDNEQF
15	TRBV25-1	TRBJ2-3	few	ASSDYGGQPRARTQY
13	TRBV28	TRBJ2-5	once	ASVKSGPVRETQY
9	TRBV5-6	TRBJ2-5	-	ASSTQETQY
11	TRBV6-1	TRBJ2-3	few	ASSMDRGYTQY
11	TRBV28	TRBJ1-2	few	ASFRDRVYGYT
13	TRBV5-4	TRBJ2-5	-	ASSLGTGGLETQY
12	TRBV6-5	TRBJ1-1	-	ASSWDRDLLVAF
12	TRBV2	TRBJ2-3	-	ASSPQGAPDTQY
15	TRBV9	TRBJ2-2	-	ASSVAPQGAYTGELF
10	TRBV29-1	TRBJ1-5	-	SVGQPNQPQH
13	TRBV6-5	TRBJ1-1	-	ASSYTDRMNTEAF
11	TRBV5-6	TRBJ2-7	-	ASSLGEEYEQY
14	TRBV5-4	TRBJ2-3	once	ASSDSGRAYTDTQY
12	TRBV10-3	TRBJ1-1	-	AISITMRNTEAF
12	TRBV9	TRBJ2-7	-	ASSVEAGVNEQY